These T cell receptor beta chains were read from a single sample in a study of blood T cell repertoires in COVID-19. TCRdb's table, derived via immunoSEQ multiplex PCR, lists solely in-frame clones and lacks some. The sample holds under 65,000 clones, about nine tenths seen once. The sample taken for sequencing was peripheral blood. These receptors were taken from a human donor in a cohort sampled during active COVID-19. Each CDR3 is given with its conserved first and last residue. D genes are given only for firm matches. Expanded clones get a size class; other rows say once, few or many, or leave the size out.

j_gene,v_gene,d_gene,abundance,CDR3nt,CDR3aa
TRBJ2-7,TRBV30,NA,once,TGTGCCTGGAGCGGGGCAGGGGTTACCTTCCCCGGGCATTACGAGCAGTACTTC,CAWSGAGVTFPGHYEQYF
TRBJ2-3,TRBV2,NA,NA,TGTGCCAGCCTGCGGGGCCGAAGGGCGGTAGATACGCAGTATTTT,CASLRGRRAVDTQYF
TRBJ2-1,TRBV19,NA,NA,TGTGCCAGTAGTATCGCGGGAAGGCCGGGCAATGAGCAGTTCTTC,CASSIAGRPGNEQFF
TRBJ2-3,TRBV19,NA,once,TGTGCCAGTAGTATAGGCCTATTTAGCACAGATACGCAGTATTTT,CASSIGLFSTDTQYF
TRBJ2-7,TRBV6-1,TRBD2,NA,TGTGCCAGCAGTGAAAATACGGGACTAGCGGGATACGAGCAGTACTTC,CASSENTGLAGYEQYF
TRBJ1-1,TRBV30,NA,NA,TGTGCGGGGCCGGCAGGGAGGGGTGAAGCTTTCTTT,CAGPAGRGEAFF
TRBJ2-2,TRBV5-1,TRBD2,NA,TGCGCCAGCAGCAACCCCACCCGGCGAGTAGGGACTACTTTGGCCGGGGAGCTGTTTTTT,CASSNPTRRVGTTLAGELFF
TRBJ2-7,TRBV10-1,NA,NA,TGCGCCAGCAGTGCGAGGAGCAGCGGAGGCTACGAGCAGTACTTC,CASSARSSGGYEQYF
TRBJ2-1,TRBV5-1,TRBD2,NA,TGCGCCAGCAGCTTCGGGACTAGCGGGAGGCTCGGGAATGAGCAGTTCTTC,CASSFGTSGRLGNEQFF
TRBJ2-3,TRBV5-4,TRBD2,NA,TGTGCCAGCAGCTTGGTCGGGGGAGGGCGTGAAGATACGCAGTATTTT,CASSLVGGGREDTQYF
TRBJ2-2,TRBV7-6,NA,NA,TGTGCCAGCAGCTTAGTGGCGGGGGCGCAGACGAACACCGGGGAGCTGTTTTTT,CASSLVAGAQTNTGELFF
TRBJ1-1,TRBV27,NA,NA,TGTGCCAGCAGTTGGGCAGGTTACGGCAACACTGAAGCTTTCTTT,CASSWAGYGNTEAFF
TRBJ2-3,TRBV7-9,NA,many,TGTGCCAGCAGCTTCTCAGATACGCAGTATTTT,CASSFSDTQYF
TRBJ1-1,TRBV12-3/TRBV12-4,NA,NA,TGTGCCAGCAGTTTGGGGGGTTCTGAAGCTTTCTTT,CASSLGGSEAFF
TRBJ1-5,TRBV19,NA,NA,TGTGCCAGTAGTATTACAGGGAACGATCAGCCCCAGCATTTT,CASSITGNDQPQHF
TRBJ1-3,TRBV9,TRBD1,few,TGTGCCAGCAGCGTTACAGGGGGCGGAGGAAACACCATATATTTT,CASSVTGGGGNTIYF
TRBJ1-1,TRBV5-1,NA,NA,TGCGCCAGCAGCTTGTCCGCCCCGAGGGACACTGAAGCTTTCTTT,CASSLSAPRDTEAFF
TRBJ1-1,TRBV3-1/TRBV3-2,TRBD1,NA,TGTGCCAGCAGCCAAGTCTACGGGGCTGACAGGGTTGCGGCTTTCTTT,CASSQVYGADRVAAFF
TRBJ2-1,TRBV7-3,NA,NA,TGTGCCAGCAGCTCATCGCCAAAACAGGGACGGGTGTTCTTC,CASSSSPKQGRVFF
TRBJ2-1,TRBV7-3,NA,NA,TGTGCCAGCAGCCCGACAGGTGTCGCCGACAATGAGCAGTTCTTC,CASSPTGVADNEQFF
TRBJ2-2,TRBV5-1,NA,few,TGCGCCAGCAGCGGCGGACTAATGAACACCGGGGAGCTGTTTTTT,CASSGGLMNTGELFF
TRBJ2-5,TRBV13,NA,NA,TGTGCCAGCAGCTTAGGCGAGGAAAGGCGAGAGACCCAGTACTTC,CASSLGEERRETQYF
TRBJ2-5,TRBV5-1,NA,NA,TGCGCCAGCAGCTCGGGGGACTACCAAGAGACCCAGTACTTC,CASSSGDYQETQYF
TRBJ2-5,TRBV18,NA,NA,TGTGCCAGCTCACCACCGGGAGCAACGCGAGAGACCCAGTACTTC,CASSPPGATRETQYF
TRBJ1-2,TRBV5-8,TRBD1,once,TGTGCCAGCAGCAGGGACAGGGGCATGAGCGGCTACACCTTC,CASSRDRGMSGYTF
TRBJ2-3,TRBV2,NA,NA,TGTGCCAGCAGTGAAGAGAACTCTAGCACAGATACGCAGTATTTT,CASSEENSSTDTQYF
TRBJ1-1,TRBV5-5,NA,NA,TGTGCCAGCAGCTTTCGACAGACGAACACTGAAGCTTTCTTT,CASSFRQTNTEAFF
TRBJ2-5,TRBV6-6,NA,NA,TGTGCCAGCAGTTGGGCAGACCAAGAGACCCAGTACTTC,CASSWADQETQYF
TRBJ1-2,TRBV6-6,NA,once,TGTGCCAGCAGTTCCCGTCTAGTTGGCTACACCTTC,CASSSRLVGYTF
TRBJ2-7,TRBV5-4,TRBD1,NA,TGTGCCAGCAGCCTCCGGGACAGGGAACACGAGCAGTACTTC,CASSLRDREHEQYF
TRBJ1-2,TRBV5-1,TRBD1,NA,TGCGCCAGCAGCTTTGAGGACAGGGAAGGGCCAGGCGGCTACACCTTC,CASSFEDREGPGGYTF
TRBJ1-6,TRBV2,NA,NA,TGTGCCAGCAGTGAAGCTACAGCTGATAATTCACCCCTCCACTTT,CASSEATADNSPLHF
TRBJ1-1,TRBV6-5,NA,once,TGTGCCAGCAGTTACTCGATAGGGGCAGCCGACACTGAAGCTTTCTTT,CASSYSIGAADTEAFF
TRBJ2-5,TRBV5-6,NA,NA,TGTGCCAGCAGCTCGTCGGAGACCCAGTACTTC,CASSSSETQYF
TRBJ1-1,TRBV18,NA,NA,TGTGCCAGCTCACCCATACAGGTGGGGAACACTGAAGCTTTCTTT,CASSPIQVGNTEAFF
TRBJ1-5,TRBV19,TRBD1,NA,TGTGCCAGTAGCCCCGCAGGGGGGCAGACTGCCCAGCATTTT,CASSPAGGQTAQHF
TRBJ2-3,TRBV6-2/TRBV6-3,NA,NA,TGTGCCAGCAGTTACTTTGTTGAGGCAGCCAGTAGCACAGATACGCAGTATTTT,CASSYFVEAASSTDTQYF
TRBJ2-7,TRBV19,TRBD1,NA,TGTGCCAGTAGTATGGGACAGGGCATTTCCTACGAGCAGTACTTC,CASSMGQGISYEQYF
TRBJ1-2,TRBV28,NA,NA,TGTGCCAGCGTCCCCGCCACAGGGCGATCCTATGGCTACACCTTC,CASVPATGRSYGYTF
TRBJ2-2,TRBV28,TRBD2,NA,TGTGCCAGCAGTCTAGCGGGAGGACACACCGGGGAGCTGTTTTTT,CASSLAGGHTGELFF
TRBJ2-7,TRBV5-1,NA,NA,TGCGCCAGCAGCGATCCTACGGAGCAGTACTTC,CASSDPTEQYF
TRBJ2-7,TRBV9,NA,NA,TGTGCCAGCAGCACGGGAACCTACGAGCAGTACTTC,CASSTGTYEQYF
TRBJ2-2,TRBV29-1,NA,NA,TGCAGCGTGGCGGGGACCGATACTCTTACCGGGGAGCTGTTTTTT,CSVAGTDTLTGELFF
TRBJ2-2,TRBV12-3/TRBV12-4,NA,NA,TGTGCCAGCACCATTAACACCGGGGAGCTGTTTTTT,CASTINTGELFF
TRBJ1-1,TRBV19,NA,NA,TGTGCCAGTAGTATAATGGGGACAAGCGATGAAGCTTTCTTT,CASSIMGTSDEAFF
TRBJ2-1,TRBV2,NA,NA,TGTGCCAGCATCAGGACCGGCAGGGGGGTTGGTGAGCAGTTCTTC,CASIRTGRGVGEQFF
TRBJ2-3,TRBV18,TRBD2,NA,TGTGCCAGCTCACCACGCAGGGGCAGACTAGCGGGAGAGCCAGATACGCAGTATTTT,CASSPRRGRLAGEPDTQYF
TRBJ1-1,TRBV19,NA,NA,TGTGCCATATCGACAGACTTGAACACTGAAGCTTTCTTT,CAISTDLNTEAFF
TRBJ1-5,TRBV19,NA,NA,TGTGCCAGTAGTATCTCCCCAACAGGGTCCAATCAGCCCCAGCATTTT,CASSISPTGSNQPQHF
TRBJ2-5,TRBV4-1,NA,NA,TGCGCCAGCAGCCAATTCCCGAGGCGCCAGGGCGGGACCCAGTACTTC,CASSQFPRRQGGTQYF
TRBJ1-5,TRBV5-8,TRBD1,NA,TGTGCCAGCAGCTTATTGGACAGGGACAATCAGCCCCAGCATTTT,CASSLLDRDNQPQHF
TRBJ2-3,TRBV7-9,TRBD2,once,TGTGCCAGCAGCCCCAGACTAGCGGGAGGGCCGTCGCAGTATTTT,CASSPRLAGGPSQYF